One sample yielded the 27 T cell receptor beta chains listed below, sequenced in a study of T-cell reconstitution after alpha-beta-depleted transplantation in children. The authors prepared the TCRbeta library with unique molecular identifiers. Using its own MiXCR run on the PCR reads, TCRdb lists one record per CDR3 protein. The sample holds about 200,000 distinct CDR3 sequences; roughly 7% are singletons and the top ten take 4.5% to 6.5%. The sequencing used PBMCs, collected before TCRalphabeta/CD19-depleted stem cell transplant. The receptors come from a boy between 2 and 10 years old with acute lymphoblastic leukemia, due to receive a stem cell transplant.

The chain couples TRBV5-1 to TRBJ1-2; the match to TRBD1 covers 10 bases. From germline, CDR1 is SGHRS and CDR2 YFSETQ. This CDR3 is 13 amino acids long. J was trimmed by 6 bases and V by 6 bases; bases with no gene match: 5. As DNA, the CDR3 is TGCGCCAGCACCACCGACAGGGGGCATGGCTACACCTTC. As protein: CASTTDRGHGYTF. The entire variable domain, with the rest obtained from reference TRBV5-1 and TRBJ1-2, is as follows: KAGVTQTPRYLIKTRGQQVTLSCSPISGHRSVSWYQQTPGQGLQFLFEYFSETQRNKGNFPGRFSGRQFSNSRSEMNVSTLELGDSALYLCASTTDRGHGYTFGSGTRLTVV.

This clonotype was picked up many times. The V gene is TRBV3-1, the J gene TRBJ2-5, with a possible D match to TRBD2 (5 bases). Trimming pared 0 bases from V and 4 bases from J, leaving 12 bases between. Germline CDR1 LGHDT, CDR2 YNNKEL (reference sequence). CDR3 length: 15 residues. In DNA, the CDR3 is TGTGCCAGCAGCCAAGATATCCGGGGTGGAGAGACCCAGTACTTC. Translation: CASSQDIRGGETQYF.

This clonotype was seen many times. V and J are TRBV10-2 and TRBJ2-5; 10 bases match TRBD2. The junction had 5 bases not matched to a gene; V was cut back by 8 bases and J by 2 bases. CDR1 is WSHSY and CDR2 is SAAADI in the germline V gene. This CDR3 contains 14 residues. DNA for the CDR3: TGCGCCAGCGGGCTAGCGGGGGCACAAGAGACCCAGTACTTC. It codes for CASGLAGAQETQYF.

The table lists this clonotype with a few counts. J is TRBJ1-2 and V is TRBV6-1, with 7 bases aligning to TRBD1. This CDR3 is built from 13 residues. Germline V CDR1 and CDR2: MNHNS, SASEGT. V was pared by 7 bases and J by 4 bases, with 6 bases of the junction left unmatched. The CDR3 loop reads CASTRGQFYGYTF. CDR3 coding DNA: TGTGCCAGCACCCGGGGACAGTTCTATGGCTACACCTTC.

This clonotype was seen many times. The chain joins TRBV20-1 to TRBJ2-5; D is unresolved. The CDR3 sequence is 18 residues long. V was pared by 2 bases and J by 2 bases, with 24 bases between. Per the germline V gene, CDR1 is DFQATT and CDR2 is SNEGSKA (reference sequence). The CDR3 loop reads CSARRTDDLAASQETQYF. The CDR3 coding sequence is TGCAGTGCTAGACGGACGGACGACTTGGCCGCCTCTCAAGAGACCCAGTACTTC.

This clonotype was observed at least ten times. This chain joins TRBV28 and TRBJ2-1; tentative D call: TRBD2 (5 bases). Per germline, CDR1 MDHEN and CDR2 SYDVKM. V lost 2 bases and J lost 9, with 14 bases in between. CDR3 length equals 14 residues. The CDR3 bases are TGTGCCAGCAGTTTACCCCCGGGATTGGGTGAGCAGTTCTTC. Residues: CASSLPPGLGEQFF. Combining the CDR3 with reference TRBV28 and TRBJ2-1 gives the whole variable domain DVKVTQSSRYLVKRTGEKVFLECVQDMDHENMFWYRQDPGLGLRLIYFSYDVKMKEKGDIPEGYSVSREKKERFSLILESASTNQTSMYLCASSLPPGLGEQFFGPGTRLTVL.

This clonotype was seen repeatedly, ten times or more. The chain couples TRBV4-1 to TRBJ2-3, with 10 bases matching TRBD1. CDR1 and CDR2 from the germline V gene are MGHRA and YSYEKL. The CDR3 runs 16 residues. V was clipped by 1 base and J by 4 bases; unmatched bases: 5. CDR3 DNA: TGCGCCAGCAGCCAAGTGTTGGGACAGGGGTCAGATACGCAGTATTTT. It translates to CASSQVLGQGSDTQYF.

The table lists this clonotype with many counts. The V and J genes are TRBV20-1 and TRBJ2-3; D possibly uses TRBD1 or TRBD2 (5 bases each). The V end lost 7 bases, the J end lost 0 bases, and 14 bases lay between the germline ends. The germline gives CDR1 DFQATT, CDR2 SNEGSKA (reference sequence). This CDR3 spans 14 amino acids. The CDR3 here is CSVPTRGSTDTQYF. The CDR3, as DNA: TGCAGTGTCCCGACGAGGGGAAGCACAGATACGCAGTATTTT.

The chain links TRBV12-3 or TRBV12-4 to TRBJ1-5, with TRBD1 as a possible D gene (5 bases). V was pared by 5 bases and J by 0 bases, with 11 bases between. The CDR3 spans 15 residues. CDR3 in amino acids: CASSTTEYSNQPQHF. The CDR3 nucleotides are TGTGCCAGCAGTACGACAGAGTATAGCAATCAGCCCCAGCATTTT.

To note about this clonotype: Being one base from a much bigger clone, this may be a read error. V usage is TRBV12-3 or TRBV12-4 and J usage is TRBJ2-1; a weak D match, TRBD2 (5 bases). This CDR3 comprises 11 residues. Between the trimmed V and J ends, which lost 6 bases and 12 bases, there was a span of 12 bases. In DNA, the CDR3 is TGTGCCAGCAGCTACGGGGTTGTGCAGTTCTTC. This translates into CASSYGVVQFF.

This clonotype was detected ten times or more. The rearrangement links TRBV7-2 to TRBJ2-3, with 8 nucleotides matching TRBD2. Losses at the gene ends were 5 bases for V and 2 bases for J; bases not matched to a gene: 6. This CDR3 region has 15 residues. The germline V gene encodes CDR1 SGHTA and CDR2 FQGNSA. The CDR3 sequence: CASSRQREPTDTQYF. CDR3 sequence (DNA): TGTGCCAGCAGCCGTCAGCGGGAGCCCACAGATACGCAGTATTTT.

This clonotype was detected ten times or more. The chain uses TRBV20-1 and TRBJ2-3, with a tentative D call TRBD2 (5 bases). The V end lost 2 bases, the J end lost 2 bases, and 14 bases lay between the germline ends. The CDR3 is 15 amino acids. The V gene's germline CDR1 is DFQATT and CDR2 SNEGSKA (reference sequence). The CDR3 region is CSARRGMSFTDTQYF. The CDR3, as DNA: TGCAGTGCTAGACGAGGGATGAGTTTCACAGATACGCAGTATTTT.

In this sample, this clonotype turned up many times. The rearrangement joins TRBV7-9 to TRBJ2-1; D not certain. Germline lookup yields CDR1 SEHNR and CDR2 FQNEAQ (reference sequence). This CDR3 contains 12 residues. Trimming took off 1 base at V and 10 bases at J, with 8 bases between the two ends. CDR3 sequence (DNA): TGTGCCAGCAGCTTAGGGGTGGACGAGCAGTTCTTC. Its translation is CASSLGVDEQFF.

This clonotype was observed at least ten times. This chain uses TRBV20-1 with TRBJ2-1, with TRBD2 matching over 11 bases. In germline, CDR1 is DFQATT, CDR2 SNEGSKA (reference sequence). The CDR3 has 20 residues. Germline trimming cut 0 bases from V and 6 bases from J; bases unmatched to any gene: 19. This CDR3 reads CSARDFLAGGHGVRFNEQFF. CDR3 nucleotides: TGCAGTGCTAGAGACTTCCTAGCGGGAGGACATGGGGTGAGGTTCAATGAGCAGTTCTTC.

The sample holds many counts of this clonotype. The CDR3 region has the DNA TGCGCCAGCAGCTTGGGGATTCCCAGTGAGCAGTTCTTC. It translates to CASSLGIPSEQFF. This chain joins TRBV5-1 and TRBJ2-1; D is unresolved. V lost 0 bases and J 9 bases, leaving 10 bases between the germline ends. CDR3 length: 13 amino acids. The germline V gene encodes CDR1 SGHRS and CDR2 YFSETQ.

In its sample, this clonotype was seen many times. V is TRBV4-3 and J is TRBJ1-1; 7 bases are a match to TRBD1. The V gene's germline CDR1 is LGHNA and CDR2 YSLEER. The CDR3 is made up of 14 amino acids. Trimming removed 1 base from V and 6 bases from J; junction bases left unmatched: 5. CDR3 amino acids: CASSQGDRVSEAFF. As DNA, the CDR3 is TGCGCCAGCAGCCAAGGCGACAGGGTCTCTGAAGCTTTCTTT.

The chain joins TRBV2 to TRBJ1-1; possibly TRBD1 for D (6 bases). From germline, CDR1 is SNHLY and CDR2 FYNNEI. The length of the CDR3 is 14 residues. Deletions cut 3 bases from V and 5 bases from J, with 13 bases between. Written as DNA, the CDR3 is TGTGCCAGCAGTGATGGGACAATTGGTACTGAAGCTTTCTTT. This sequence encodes CASSDGTIGTEAFF.

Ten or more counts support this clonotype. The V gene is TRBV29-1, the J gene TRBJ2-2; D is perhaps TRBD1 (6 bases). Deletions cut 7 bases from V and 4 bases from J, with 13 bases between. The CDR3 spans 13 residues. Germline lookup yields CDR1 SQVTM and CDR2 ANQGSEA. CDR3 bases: TGCAGCGGAATCAGGGGTGGCACCGGGGAGCTGTTTTTT. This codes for CSGIRGGTGELFF.

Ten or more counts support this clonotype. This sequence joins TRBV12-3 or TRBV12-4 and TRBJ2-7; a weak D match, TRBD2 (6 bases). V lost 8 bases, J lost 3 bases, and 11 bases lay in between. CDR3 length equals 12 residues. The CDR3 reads CASSGEGYEQYF. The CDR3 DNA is TGTGCCAGCTCGGGGGAAGGCTACGAGCAGTACTTC.

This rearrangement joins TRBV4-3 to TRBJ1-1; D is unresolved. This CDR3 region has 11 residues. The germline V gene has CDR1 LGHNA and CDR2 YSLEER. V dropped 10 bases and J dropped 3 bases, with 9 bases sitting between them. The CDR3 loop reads CATPPDTEAFF. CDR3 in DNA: TGCGCCACCCCGCCGGACACTGAAGCTTTCTTT.

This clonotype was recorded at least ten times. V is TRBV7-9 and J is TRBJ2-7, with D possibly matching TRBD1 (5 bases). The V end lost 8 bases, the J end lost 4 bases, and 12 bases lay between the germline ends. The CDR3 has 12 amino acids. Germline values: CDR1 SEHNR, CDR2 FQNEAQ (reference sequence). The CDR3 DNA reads TGTGCCAGCTCAGCAGGGATTTACGAGCAGTACTTC. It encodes CASSAGIYEQYF.

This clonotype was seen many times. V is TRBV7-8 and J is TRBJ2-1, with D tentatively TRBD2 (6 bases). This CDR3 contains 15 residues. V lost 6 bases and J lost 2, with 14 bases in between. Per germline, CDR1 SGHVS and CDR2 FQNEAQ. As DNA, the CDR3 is TGTGCCAGCAGGACGTTAGCGGTACCCTACAATGAGCAGTTCTTC. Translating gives CASRTLAVPYNEQFF.

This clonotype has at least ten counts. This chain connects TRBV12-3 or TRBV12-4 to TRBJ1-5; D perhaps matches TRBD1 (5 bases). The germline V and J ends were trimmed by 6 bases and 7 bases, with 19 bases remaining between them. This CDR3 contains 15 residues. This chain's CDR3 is CASSNFAGGRQPQHF. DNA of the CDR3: TGTGCCAGCAGCAATTTTGCGGGGGGAAGACAGCCCCAGCATTTT.

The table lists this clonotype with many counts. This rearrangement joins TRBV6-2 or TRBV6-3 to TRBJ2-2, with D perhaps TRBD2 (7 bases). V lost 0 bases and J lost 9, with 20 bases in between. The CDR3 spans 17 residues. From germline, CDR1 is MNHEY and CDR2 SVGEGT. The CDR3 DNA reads TGTGCCAGCAGTTACTCGATCCGCGGGGGCCGCGCCCGGGAGCTGTTTTTT. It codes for CASSYSIRGGRARELFF.

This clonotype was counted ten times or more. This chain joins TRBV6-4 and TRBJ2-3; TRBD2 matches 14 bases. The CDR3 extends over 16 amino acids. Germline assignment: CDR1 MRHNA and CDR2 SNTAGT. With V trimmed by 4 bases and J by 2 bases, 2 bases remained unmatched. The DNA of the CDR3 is TGTGCCAGCAGTGCGGGACTAGCGGGAGACACAGATACGCAGTATTTT. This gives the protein CASSAGLAGDTDTQYF.

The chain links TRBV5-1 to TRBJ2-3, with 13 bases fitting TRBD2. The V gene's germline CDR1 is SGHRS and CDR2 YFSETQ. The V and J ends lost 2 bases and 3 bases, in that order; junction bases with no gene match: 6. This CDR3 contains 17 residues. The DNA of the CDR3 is TGCGCCAGCAGCTTACACAGACTAGCGGGGGGTACAGATACGCAGTATTTT. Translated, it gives CASSLHRLAGGTDTQYF.

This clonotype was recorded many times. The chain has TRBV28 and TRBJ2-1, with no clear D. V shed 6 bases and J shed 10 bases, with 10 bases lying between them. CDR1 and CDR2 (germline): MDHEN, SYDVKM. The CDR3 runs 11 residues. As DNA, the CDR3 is TGTGCCAGCAGCTTAGCTTACGAGCAGTTCTTC. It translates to CASSLAYEQFF.